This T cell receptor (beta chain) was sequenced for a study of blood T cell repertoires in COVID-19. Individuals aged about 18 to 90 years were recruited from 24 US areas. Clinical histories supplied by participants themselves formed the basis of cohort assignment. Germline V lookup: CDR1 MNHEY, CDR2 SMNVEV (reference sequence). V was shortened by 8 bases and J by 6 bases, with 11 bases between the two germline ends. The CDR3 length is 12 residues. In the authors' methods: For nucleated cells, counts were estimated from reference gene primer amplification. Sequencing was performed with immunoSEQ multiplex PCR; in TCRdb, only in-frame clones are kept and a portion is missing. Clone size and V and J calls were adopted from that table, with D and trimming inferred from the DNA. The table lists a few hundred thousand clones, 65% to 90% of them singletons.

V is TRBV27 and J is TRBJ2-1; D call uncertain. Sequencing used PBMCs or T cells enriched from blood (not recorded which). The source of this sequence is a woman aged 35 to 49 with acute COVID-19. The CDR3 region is CASPPTRNEQFF. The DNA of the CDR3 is TGTGCCAGCCCCCCAACTCGCAATGAGCAGTTCTTC.